This TCR beta chain was recovered during a study of brain T cells in children with intractable seizures. This clone was detected only once. No antigen is known for it. At least one anti-epileptic drug was given before surgery. CDR1 and CDR2 from the germline V gene are KGHDR and SFDVKD. The CDR3 is 15 residues long. V was shortened by 8 bases and J by 1 base, with 17 bases between the two germline ends. Using immunoSEQ multiplex PCR, the repertoire was profiled, and TCRdb retains in-frame clones only, with some absent. The data show 95,000 to 120,000 clones, approximately 94% seen once. Points from the study as a whole: Viral specificity was inferred only from CDR3 similarity; HCMV serostatus was unknown.

Sequencing used peripheral blood, obtained at surgery. The V gene is TRBV24-1, the J gene TRBJ2-7; D not certain. This TCR was sampled from a boy in the first two years of life with hemimegalencephaly and intractable seizures. The chain's CDR3 is CATNLNWSASYEQYF. DNA for the CDR3: TGTGCCACCAATTTGAACTGGAGCGCGTCCTACGAGCAGTACTTC.